This entry lists 6 T cell receptor beta chains sequenced from one sample in a study of OX40 agonist ivuxolimab in advanced cancers. Generated by immunoSEQ multiplex PCR, the TCRdb table keeps only in-frame clones and is missing some. The data show some 77,000 clones, around nine tenths seen once. This material consisted of CD4+ or CD8+ T cells sorted from blood, taken in a trial of the OX40 agonist ivuxolimab. These receptors were obtained from an adult with an advanced solid tumor such as melanoma, head and neck, liver or kidney cancer.

The gene calls are TRBV6-1 and TRBJ1-5; TRBD1 matches 7 bases. There are 15 residues in the CDR3. CDR1 and CDR2 (germline): MNHNS, SASEGT. V lost 2 bases to trimming and J lost 7 bases; unmatched junction nucleotides: 8. This chain's CDR3 is CASSESTTGVQPQHF. The DNA of the CDR3 is TGTGCCAGCAGTGAATCAACCACAGGGGTACAGCCCCAGCATTTT.

The CDR3 DNA follows: TGTGCCAGCTCACCACGGGTCGAGGGAGAGACCCAGTACTTC. Its translation: CASSPRVEGETQYF. This chain links TRBV18 with TRBJ2-5, with D possibly matching TRBD2 (5 bases). V lost 1 base to trimming and J lost 4 bases, with 10 bases between them. The length of the CDR3 is 14 residues. Per germline, CDR1 KGHSH and CDR2 LQKENI.

The V gene is TRBV30, the J gene TRBJ1-4, with 9 bases that match TRBD1. Germline V lookup: CDR1 GTSNPN, CDR2 SVGIG (reference sequence). Trimming at V came to 1 base and at J to 4 bases, leaving 4 bases not matched to a gene. CDR3 length equals 15 residues. CDR3 nucleotides: TGTGCCTGGAGTGCGACAGGGGGTATTAATGAAAAACTGTTTTTT. Residues: CAWSATGGINEKLFF.

This sequence joins TRBV11-2 and TRBJ2-7, with D possibly called TRBD1 or TRBD2 (5 bases each). With 5 bases removed from V and 6 bases from J, the gap between germline ends came to 14 bases. The length of the CDR3 is 13 residues. Germline V gene data show CDR1 as SGHAT and CDR2 as FQNNGV. The CDR3 DNA reads as TGTGCCAGCAGCCCTGACGGGGCCGGCGAGCAGTACTTC. It encodes CASSPDGAGEQYF.

This rearrangement joins TRBV5-4 to TRBJ2-7; D is possibly TRBD1 (5 bases). CDR1 is SGHNT and CDR2 is YYREEE in the germline V gene (reference sequence). The CDR3 extends over 15 amino acids. Trimming removed 0 bases from V and 0 bases from J, with 10 bases in between. The CDR3 sequence: CASSLDRFSSYEQYF. CDR3 bases: TGTGCCAGCAGCTTGGACAGGTTTAGCTCCTACGAGCAGTACTTC.

The J gene is TRBJ1-5, the V gene TRBV28, with no clear D. Looked up from germline, CDR1 is MDHEN and CDR2 is SYDVKM. The CDR3 sequence is 13 residues long. Trimming cost V 8 bases and J 4 bases, with 12 bases left between them. Here the CDR3 DNA reads TGTGCCAGCCTAAGTAGTGTAAATCAGCCCCAGCATTTT. Translating it yields CASLSSVNQPQHF.